These 15 T cell receptor beta chains share one sample of origin, sequenced in a study of Graves' ophthalmopathy and Graves' hyperthyroidism. As the template, RNA transcripts were used to amplify TCR beta CDR3 regions. The first-round RT-PCR employed HTBI primers together with the Qiagen OneStep RT-PCR kit. A multiplex PCR was then performed as the second round. TCRdb re-called the multiplex PCR reads with MiXCR, one entry per CDR3 protein. The table records hundreds of thousands of distinct CDR3 sequences, 22% of them present only once. Sequenced input: peripheral blood. These receptors originate from a woman aged 18-29 years with stable Graves' hyperthyroidism. Some clones in this sample may be carry-over from other donors' samples.

A few counts support this clonotype. J is TRBJ2-7 and V is TRBV15; D is undetermined. The CDR3 length is 15 residues. V dropped 0 bases and J dropped 5 bases, with 14 bases sitting between them. Germline values: CDR1 LNHNV, CDR2 YYDKDF (reference sequence). The CDR3 bases are TGTGCCACCAGCAGAGATGGCAGTCCGTCTGACGAGCAGTACTTC. Protein product: CATSRDGSPSDEQYF.

This clonotype has at least ten counts. The chain combines TRBV12-3 or TRBV12-4 with TRBJ2-2; TRBD1 aligns across 9 bases. J was trimmed by 7 bases and V by 6 bases; bases with no gene match: 6. The CDR3 covers 14 residues. CDR3 in amino acids: CASSLGQGVGELFF. In DNA form, the CDR3 reads TGTGCCAGCAGCCTGGGACAGGGAGTCGGGGAGCTGTTTTTT.

This clonotype appeared a few times. J is TRBJ2-7 and V is TRBV19; D perhaps matches TRBD2 (5 bases). Germline CDR1 is LNHDA and CDR2 is SQIVND (reference sequence). This CDR3 contains 13 residues. Trimming shortened V by 5 bases and J by 4 bases, and 12 bases separated the two germline ends. CDR3 nucleotides: TGTGCCAGTAGTCTCCTTCGCGGGTACGAGCAGTACTTC. This gives the protein CASSLLRGYEQYF.

This clonotype was observed many times. This CDR3 is CASSTPDNYEQYF. CDR3 DNA: TGTGCCAGCAGCACCCCGGACAACTACGAGCAGTACTTC. The chain combines TRBV7-6 with TRBJ2-7; perhaps TRBD1 as D (5 bases). V lost 5 bases, J lost 3 bases, and 11 bases lay in between. Germline loops: CDR1 SGHVS, CDR2 FNYEAQ. The CDR3 loop spans 13 amino acids.

This sequence joins TRBV2 and TRBJ2-5; TRBD1 is a possible D gene (5 bases). CDR3 length equals 14 residues. Germline loops: CDR1 SNHLY, CDR2 FYNNEI. The V end lost 7 bases, the J end lost 1 base, and 13 bases lay between the germline ends. The CDR3: CASTKRGFQETQYF. CDR3 in DNA: TGTGCCAGCACCAAAAGGGGATTCCAAGAGACCCAGTACTTC.

This clonotype was detected ten times or more. The chain carries TRBV10-1 and TRBJ2-5, with D uncertain. CDR1 WNHNN and CDR2 SYGVQD come from the germline V gene (reference sequence). Trimming cost V 3 bases and J 2 bases, with 4 bases left between them. The length of the CDR3 is 12 residues. The CDR3 reads CASSDAQETQYF. The DNA for the CDR3 is TGCGCCAGCAGTGATGCTCAAGAGACCCAGTACTTC.

Regarding this clonotype: The conserved phenylalanine or tryptophan normally closing the CDR3 is absent here, so this likely arose from a read error. The V and J genes are TRBV7-2 and TRBJ1-6; no definite D call. The germline V and J ends were trimmed by 0 bases and 3 bases, with 9 bases remaining between them. Per germline, CDR1 SGHTA and CDR2 FQGNSA. CDR3 length: 16 amino acids. CDR3 nucleotide sequence: TGTGCCAGCAGCTTAGCGGACGGAAACTATAATTCACCCCTCCACTCA. It specifies CASSLADGNYNSPLHS.

The chain is built from TRBV13 and TRBJ2-5, with D unclear. The length of the CDR3 is 14 residues. From germline, CDR1 is PRHDT and CDR2 FYEKMQ (reference sequence). Trimming left V 4 bases short and J 5 bases short, with 14 bases between. The CDR3 coding sequence is TGTGCCAGCAGCTCATACTTTGGAACGGAGACCCAGTACTTC. Its protein product is CASSSYFGTETQYF.

This clonotype was counted at least ten times. The chain recombines TRBV20-1 with TRBJ2-2, with D possibly TRBD2 on 5 matching bases. Germline V gene data show CDR1 as DFQATT and CDR2 as SNEGSKA (reference sequence). CDR3 size: 14 residues. V was shortened by 1 base and J by 6 bases, with 12 bases between the two germline ends. As DNA, the CDR3 is TGCAGTGCTAGAGCTACAAAGGGAGCCGGGGAGCTGTTTTTT. It translates to CSARATKGAGELFF.

In its sample, this clonotype was seen a few times. This rearrangement joins TRBV6-1 to TRBJ2-2, with D possibly being TRBD1 or TRBD2 (6 bases each). From germline, CDR1 is MNHNS and CDR2 SASEGT. V dropped 4 bases and J dropped 3 bases, with 9 bases sitting between them. The CDR3 spans 14 residues. CDR3 loop: CASSGGADTGELFF. DNA for the CDR3: TGTGCCAGCAGTGGGGGGGCGGACACCGGGGAGCTGTTTTTT.

This clonotype has a handful of counts. The gene calls are TRBV6-1 and TRBJ1-1; D gene unclear. The V end lost 11 bases, the J end lost 0 bases, and 13 bases lay between the germline ends. Per the germline V gene, CDR1 is MNHNS and CDR2 is SASEGT. This CDR3 contains 13 residues. CDR3 sequence: CAWGVGLNTEAFF. The CDR3, as DNA: TGTGCCTGGGGTGTGGGTTTGAACACTGAAGCTTTCTTT.

This clonotype has just a few counts. This chain uses TRBV18 with TRBJ1-2; 9 bases are shared with TRBD1. The J segment lost 4 bases and the V segment lost 4 bases, leaving 10 bases of the junction unmatched. CDR1 is KGHSH, CDR2 LQKENI, per germline. This CDR3 is 16 amino acids long. The CDR3 is CASSLSGTGSPYGYTF. The CDR3, as DNA: TGTGCCAGCTCACTATCCGGGACAGGGAGTCCCTATGGCTACACCTTC.

This clonotype appeared many times. The chain employs TRBV20-1 and TRBJ2-7; TRBD2 agrees at 8 bases. V shed 3 bases and J 5 bases; nucleotides not matched to a gene: 12. The germline V gene has CDR1 DFQATT and CDR2 SNEGSKA (reference sequence). The CDR3 runs 15 residues. CDR3 nucleotides: TGCAGTGCTAGGGTACTAGCGGCTACTGGCGACGAGCAGTACTTC. It is translated as CSARVLAATGDEQYF.

The chain combines TRBV7-2 with TRBJ1-1, with D possibly TRBD1 on 6 matching bases. This CDR3 has 15 residues. Trimming took 5 bases from V and 5 from J, leaving 18 bases between them. From germline, CDR1 is SGHTA and CDR2 FQGNSA. CDR3 in amino acids: CASSPRRGRVTEAFF. CDR3 coding DNA: TGTGCCAGCAGCCCCCGTCGGGGGCGCGTTACTGAAGCTTTCTTT.

Many counts were recorded for this clonotype. The chain joins TRBV7-3 to TRBJ1-1, with D tentatively TRBD1 (5 bases). This CDR3 comprises 13 residues. CDR1 and CDR2 (germline): SGHTA, FQGTGA. V lost 4 bases and J lost 3, with 9 bases in between. This chain's CDR3 is CASSSTRDTEAFF. The DNA for the CDR3 is TGTGCCAGCAGCTCAACCAGGGACACTGAAGCTTTCTTT.